This TCR beta chain emerged from a study of cytomegalovirus exposure and HLA in healthy donors (TCRdb year 2017). Describing the broader study: According to an earlier analysis of around 600 of the donors, about 179 million T cells yielded some 120 million unique TCR beta sequences and approximately 280 Gb of sequence data. An early release that covered roughly 600 HLA-typed donors contained around 300 gigabases of sequencing data and tens of millions of unique TCR sequences. Among the roughly 400 genotyped donors, around 81% belonged to the genetic ancestry cluster associated with self-reported Caucasian donors. The study aimed to test whether cataloging public T cell receptors could reveal signatures of past pathogen exposure. The study used immunosequencing to profile the T cell repertoires of 666 subjects and linked those repertoires to cytomegalovirus serostatus. Along with the approximately 650-subject first cohort, a separate validation cohort of roughly 110 different subjects was used. High-throughput TCR immunosequencing, statistical association of individual TCRs with disease status, and machine learning were combined to predict cytomegalovirus infection status. A later analysis re-examined previously published TCR beta repertoires from more than 650 donors and added high-resolution HLA genotyping to investigate patterns of TCR occurrence. Rather than using new phenotypic data, the later analysis identified candidate immune exposures from TCR beta sequences and from how often those sequences occurred across donors. An earlier analysis of 587 of the donors used high-throughput TCR beta sequencing to judge whether each TCR beta V gene segment behaved as functional or pseudogenic. Donor age, sex, ethnicity and CMV serostatus were compiled alongside the repertoire data. Genome-wide SNP genotypes for about 65% of the roughly 700 donors were used in a later genetic analysis, which treated that subset as a discovery cohort. All discovery cohort repertoires had been generated using a single sequencing platform. HLA typing covered class I and class II loci at four-digit resolution. The number of donors typed differed by locus, with roughly 629-640 for A, B, C, DRB1 and DQB1, roughly 550 for DQA1, about 610 for DPA1, and around 460 for DPB1. A handful of DR-DQ haplotypes were handled as single units for association and clustering because linkage in the cohort was strong. Among under 450 genotyped donors of the cohort, an average of approximately 240,000 unique TCR beta nucleotide sequences were sequenced per donor, roughly 18% of them non-productive. Study-wide conclusions, independent of this receptor: Across donors, most TCR sequences were observed very rarely, whereas some public TCRs were present in many individuals. The presence/absence analyses assumed that sequencing depth was roughly uniform across donors, and that assumption may not be true. The authors suggested that the approach could potentially be generalized to other disease states and immunological phenotypes. The classifier was reported to diagnose cytomegalovirus status with high specificity and sensitivity in both the original cohort and the validation cohort. In a later analysis, HLA-associated TCR beta chains showed more clonal expansion and lower generation probabilities than non-associated chains that were equally common. Compared with the approximately 700-donor mean, donors in an Asian-associated ancestry cluster had fewer N-insertions in productive TCRs, according to a later genetic analysis. Broadly in line with IMGT annotations, most TCR beta V segments showed up in productive rearrangements about 90% or about 30% of the time in an earlier analysis of 587 of the donors. In this cohort, only TCR beta chains were sequenced, and detectable features were limited by the absence of alpha or paired-chain data. Because the 87-base-pair reads could not distinguish some IMGT-functional V segments, including TRBV6-2 and TRBV6-3, those segments were excluded. The study listed approximately 150 TCR beta chains as associated with cytomegalovirus. The earlier analysis of fewer than 750 of the donors excluded some 15 rarely observed V segments, including chromosome 9 orphons, because counts were too low. Correlated functional status among segregating V segments might reflect linkage disequilibrium, but an unknown experimental factor could not be ruled out. In vitro tests confirmed that a few of the cytomegalovirus-associated TCR beta chains recognize cytomegalovirus antigens. A further reported finding was that TCR beta sequences accurately predicted the HLA-A and HLA-B alleles for most subjects in the first cohort. A later analysis reported that several top co-occurrence clusters appeared linked to parvovirus B19, influenza, CMV and Epstein-Barr virus. A later analysis found that TCR association rates varied across HLA loci, with DRB1 alleles showing the most associated TCRs and HLA-C alleles the fewest. A later analysis found that most CMV-associated TCR beta chains appeared HLA-restricted, with HLA associations seemingly driven largely by CMV exposure. When HLA alleles, especially DR and DQ, strongly co-occurred, attributing TCR associations to individual alleles was difficult. A cluster of highly shared sequence variants was judged likely to represent a technical artifact of the sequencing pipeline. Because HLA typing was unavailable for some donors at each locus, only the typed subset was used in association tests. In a later genetic analysis, a missense DCLRE1C variant was associated with V-gene and J-gene trimming of TCR beta chains, and the association was replicated in an independent cohort. A later analysis associated 17,000 or so TCR beta sequences with specific HLA alleles at a false discovery rate of 0.05. The only immune exposure information available for the cohort was CMV serostatus.

Inclusive of the bounding cysteine and phenylalanine, the CDR3 is 15 residues long. The entry retains the CDR3 DNA only, 45 bases that are in frame from base 1. CDR1 SGHRS and CDR2 YFSETQ are derived from the germline V gene. Library generation was performed with the immunoSEQ multiplex PCR assay. For the multiplex PCR, a mixture combining 60 forward primers for TCR Vbeta segments and 13 reverse primers for TCR Jbeta segments was used. A multiplex PCR assay on genomic DNA amplified the CDR3 region of rearranged TCR beta genes. The amplified TCR beta libraries were sequenced on the Illumina HiSeq System as 87-base-pair reads. As for how the authors treated the data: Across the roughly 640 repertoires, a later analysis counted tens of millions of unique TCR beta chains, 9.5 million to 13 million of which were shared by at least two donors. A nearest-neighbor algorithm error-corrected the raw reads and collapsed the reads into unique sequences, merging closely related sequences to remove PCR and sequencing errors. V, D and J gene segments were assigned by aligning CDR3 sequences to IMGT reference sequences. For a sequence to be retained, a match of at least six nucleotides was required to both a V gene segment and a J gene segment. A rearrangement was called productive if the CDR3 had no stop codons and remained in frame with V and J, and every other rearrangement was called non-productive. Following IMGT convention, CDR3 was defined as the stretch from the second conserved V-encoded cysteine to the conserved J-encoded phenylalanine. Sequences without an unambiguous match to a single V gene segment were excluded from the earlier analysis of approximately 600 of the donors. In an earlier analysis of several hundred of the donors, V segments were called functional above 56.7% productive rearrangements and were called segregating when the between-donor standard deviation exceeded 5%. To diagnose cytomegalovirus status from the catalog of TCR beta chain sequences, a statistical classification framework was built. In a later analysis, TCR nucleotide sequences were compared against IMGT/GENE-DB human TR gene sequences so that V and J genes could be assigned. The TCRdist pipeline was used in a later analysis to assign CDR3 sequences and most-parsimonious VDJ recombination scenarios. In a later analysis, each TCR beta chain was defined by its CDR3 amino acid sequence together with its V-gene family, and reads lacking a unique V-gene family were excluded. To address suspected cross-contamination and a sequencing artifact, a later analysis removed roughly 580 highly shared, low-generation-probability nucleotide sequences. In a later analysis, a clonal expansion index was calculated for each public chain from normalized within-repertoire ranks of inferred template counts. In a later analysis, generation probabilities were computed with a VDJ recombination model fitted to out-of-frame rearrangements, and the resulting probabilities were checked against IGoR. Hypergeometric tests were used in a later analysis to score TCR-TCR, TCR-HLA and TCR-CMV co-occurrence, with a repertoire-size bias correction applied to the TCR pairs. False discovery rates were estimated in a later analysis by permuting HLA or CMV assignments 20 times. In a later analysis, co-occurring TCRs were grouped with DBSCAN, and TCRdist sequence similarity was added when clustering was performed within HLA-allele-positive subsets. Repertoires with fewer than 30,000 or more than 120,000 public chains, plus five repertoires with anomalous nucleotide sharing, were excluded from co-occurrence clustering. TCRdb carries this immuneACCESS record with in-frame sequences only. Its versions omit some clonotypes, under half of them owing to an unresolved V gene in the studies checked, with the rest unexplained. V and J calls and clone size are given by that table; D and trimming were obtained from the DNA. A total of 120,000 or so clones appear in this sample, 83% of them only once. The ten most abundant clones make up about 3.7% of the sample.

Note on this clone: Its specific antigen is unknown. An end of the junction does not agree with germline; a read error may underlie this.

The cohort was made up of approximately 670 healthy bone marrow donors. At the time of sampling, all cohort members were nominally healthy, though unrecorded immune exposures were likely present. The donor tested CMV seropositive, placing the donor among the approximately 290 seropositive members of the cohort. A peripheral blood sample was provided by each donor, and peripheral blood mononuclear cells were used for TCR beta sequencing. The Qiagen DNeasy Blood Extraction Kit was used to extract genomic DNA from the blood cell samples. This clonotype was sampled from a woman in her forties in good health and CMV-seropositive. Sequencing was done on a sample of PBMCs. The chain is assembled from TRBV5-1 and TRBJ1-2, and 7 junctional nucleotides match TRBD1. The nucleotide sequence is TGCGCCAGCAGCCTTTTACCAGGGGGATCCAGTGGCCACACCTTC. It translates as CASSLLPGGSSGHTF.